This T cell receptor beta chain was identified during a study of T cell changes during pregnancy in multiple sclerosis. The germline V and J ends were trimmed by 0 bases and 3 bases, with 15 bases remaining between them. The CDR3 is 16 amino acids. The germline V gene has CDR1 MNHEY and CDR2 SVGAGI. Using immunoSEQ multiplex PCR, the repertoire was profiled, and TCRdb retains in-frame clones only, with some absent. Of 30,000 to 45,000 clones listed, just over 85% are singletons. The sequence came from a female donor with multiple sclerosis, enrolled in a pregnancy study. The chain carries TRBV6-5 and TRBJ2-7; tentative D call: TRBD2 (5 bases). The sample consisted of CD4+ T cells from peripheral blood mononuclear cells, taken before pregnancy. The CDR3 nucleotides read TGTGCCAGCAGTTACTCTATCCAGCGGAGCTACTACGAGCAGTACTTC. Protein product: CASSYSIQRSYYEQYF.